These T cell receptor beta chains were read from a single sample in a study of T cell repertoires in cytomegalovirus infection. TCRdb independently ran MiXCR on the reads; one entry per CDR3 protein. The profile shows approximately 130,000 distinct CDR3 sequences, roughly 8.2% of them singletons. Material for sequencing was PBMCs. The receptors stem from a human donor in good health (CMV status not recorded). Some clones in this sample may be carry-over from other donors' samples. CDR3s include the opening cysteine and the closing phenylalanine or tryptophan. D genes are given only for firm matches. Rows may omit the clone size; those that give it use once, few, many or a size class.

>many|TRBJ2-1|TRBV7-2|-
TGTGCCAGCAGCCATAACGGGGAGCCTTACAATGAGCAGTTCTTC
CASSHNGEPYNEQFF
>many|TRBJ2-7|TRBV5-6|TRBD2
TGTGCCAGCAGCTTGGCGCCTAGCGGGGGGATCCCCTACGAGCAGTACTTC
CASSLAPSGGIPYEQYF
>-|TRBJ2-3|TRBV20-1|-
TGCAGTGCTAGTACGGGAACCCGGACAGATACGCAGTATTTT
CSASTGTRTDTQYF
>few|TRBJ1-4|TRBV12-3/TRBV12-4|-
TGTGCCAGCAGTTTTCGGGAAGTTCGTGAAAAACTGTTTTTT
CASSFREVREKLFF
>many|TRBJ2-3|TRBV7-8|TRBD1
TGTGCCAGCAGCCCGACAGGGTCCCAGTATGCAGATACGCAGTATTTT
CASSPTGSQYADTQYF
>-|TRBJ1-2|TRBV12-3/TRBV12-4|-
TGTGCCAGCAGTTTCGGGAGGGGTGGTTTTGGCTACACCTTC
CASSFGRGGFGYTF
>many|TRBJ2-1|TRBV7-6|TRBD2
TGTGCCAGCAGCTTAGCGGCCCCCAGGACTAGCGGTAACAATGAGCAGTTCTTC
CASSLAAPRTSGNNEQFF
>many|TRBJ2-7|TRBV7-2|TRBD2
TGTGCCAGCAGCCTAGCGGGGGGGCCAGGGGAGCAGTACTTC
CASSLAGGPGEQYF
>many|TRBJ2-3|TRBV7-3|-
TGTGCCAGCAGCCGGCAGGGGGGGCCCAAAGATACGCAGTATTTT
CASSRQGGPKDTQYF
>few|TRBJ2-7|TRBV18|-
TGTGCCAGCTCACCAAGTCGGGGGAATCCCTACGAGCAGTACTTC
CASSPSRGNPYEQYF
>many|TRBJ1-5|TRBV11-2|TRBD1
TGTGCCAGCAGCTTAGGAAACAGGGGAGGGGATCAGCCCCAGCATTTT
CASSLGNRGGDQPQHF
>-|TRBJ2-1|TRBV2|-
TGTGCCAGCAAGGTAGAAACAGGTCGATACAATGAGCAGTTCTTC
CASKVETGRYNEQFF
>-|TRBJ1-2|TRBV28|-
TGTGCCAGCAGCGGACAGCTCGGCTATGGCTACACCTTC
CASSGQLGYGYTF
>many|TRBJ2-7|TRBV10-3|TRBD2
TGTGCCATCAGTGAGTCAGGGACTAGCGGGGGGGCCTCCGAGCAGTACTTC
CAISESGTSGGASEQYF
>-|TRBJ1-5|TRBV20-1|-
TGCAGTGCTGCCCTAGGTGAGCCCCAGCATTTT
CSAALGEPQHF
>-|TRBJ1-1|TRBV5-1|-
TGCGCCTCCCGGGAGGACCTCAGGGGCACTGAAGCTTTCTTT
CASREDLRGTEAFF
>many|TRBJ2-1|TRBV11-2|TRBD2
TGTGCCAGCAGCCCGGCTAGCGGGGAGTCCTACAATGAGCAGTTCTTC
CASSPASGESYNEQFF
>-|TRBJ1-4|TRBV20-1|-
TGCAGTGCTAGGGCGGGGGGGCGAATCGAAAAACTGTTTTTT
CSARAGGRIEKLFF
>many|TRBJ1-1|TRBV7-2|-
TGTGCCAGCAGCTTAGGTCGGACAAGTGAAGCTTTCTTT
CASSLGRTSEAFF
>few|TRBJ2-2|TRBV20-1|TRBD1
TGCAGTGCTGTGGGACAGGGGGCGCGTGACACCGGGGAGCTGTTTTTT
CSAVGQGARDTGELFF
>many|TRBJ2-7|TRBV14|-
TGTGCCAGCAGCCGACGACAGGATGGGATCTACGAGCAGTACTTC
CASSRRQDGIYEQYF
>few|TRBJ2-4|TRBV29-1|TRBD2
TGCAGCGTCCAAAAGGCTGGGGGGGACATTCAGTACTTC
CSVQKAGGDIQYF
>many|TRBJ2-1|TRBV5-6|-
TGTGCCAGCAGCTCGGACCCGCGCAATGAGCAGTTCTTC
CASSSDPRNEQFF
>-|TRBJ1-6|TRBV6-4|-
TGTGCCGGATTCCGCCCCACCCGGTTGTCATCACCCCTCCACTTT
CAGFRPTRLSSPLHF
>many|TRBJ2-5|TRBV7-4|-
TGTGCCAGCAGCCGTCGTGAGCTTGTTGGCGGGGAGACCCAGTACTTC
CASSRRELVGGETQYF
>-|TRBJ1-4|TRBV4-1|-
TGCGCCAGCAGCCTGACAGTAGGTGAAAAACTGTTTTTT
CASSLTVGEKLFF
>many|TRBJ2-6|TRBV20-1|-
TGCAGTGCTAGAGCCGGGGCACTATCACCAACCTCTGGGGCCAACGTCCTGACTTTC
CSARAGALSPTSGANVLTF
>medium-sized|TRBJ1-1|TRBV12-3/TRBV12-4|-
TGTGCCAGCAATTTAGGACAGTTGAACACTGAAGCTTTCTTT
CASNLGQLNTEAFF
>many|TRBJ1-1|TRBV5-4|-
TGTGCCAGCGGGGTGGTCTCTGAAGCTTTCTTT
CASGVVSEAFF
>many|TRBJ2-2|TRBV7-8|-
TGTGCCAGCAGCTTACGGGACGTAAACCGGGAGCTGTTTTTT
CASSLRDVNRELFF
>-|TRBJ1-1|TRBV5-1|-
TGCGCCAGCAGCTTGGCCGTCAGGGTGGGGACTGAAGCTTTCTTT
CASSLAVRVGTEAFF
>many|TRBJ1-5|TRBV7-2|-
TGTGCCAGCAGCTTAGCCTTAAATCAGCCCCAGCATTTT
CASSLALNQPQHF
>many|TRBJ1-4|TRBV7-2|-
TGTGCTTCAAGCCTGGGCTACGGGGGGGGAGAAAAACTGTTTTTT
CASSLGYGGGEKLFF
>many|TRBJ1-1|TRBV28|-
TGTGCCAGCAGTCTTATCAAGGGGAACACTGAAGCTTTCTTT
CASSLIKGNTEAFF
>many|TRBJ2-1|TRBV28|TRBD2
TGTGCCAGCAGTCCTCAACTAGCGGGGGGGCAGAATGAGCAGTTCTTC
CASSPQLAGGQNEQFF
>many|TRBJ1-2|TRBV25-1|TRBD1
TGTGCCAGCAGTGCGAGGGGACAGTCAGCCGCTGGCTACACCTTC
CASSARGQSAAGYTF
>-|TRBJ2-7|TRBV10-2|TRBD1
TGCGCCACCCGGGGGACAGGGACAACCTACGAGCAGTACTTC
CATRGTGTTYEQYF
>many|TRBJ2-4|TRBV7-9|TRBD1
TGTGCCAGCAGCAAGGCCCCGGACAGGGCAAACATTCAGTACTTC
CASSKAPDRANIQYF
>many|TRBJ1-1|TRBV7-2|-
TGTGCCAGCAGCTCAATGACGAACACTGAAGCTTTCTTT
CASSSMTNTEAFF
>-|TRBJ2-7|TRBV5-1|TRBD1
TGCGCCAGCAGCAACAGGGGTAGGTACGAGCAGTACTTC
CASSNRGRYEQYF
>-|TRBJ1-5|TRBV28|-
TGTGCCAGCACCACCGGGACAAAAAATCAGCCCCAGCATTTT
CASTTGTKNQPQHF
>many|TRBJ2-5|TRBV7-2|-
TGTGCCAGCAGCTCTCGACAGGCTCCGACCCAGTACTTC
CASSSRQAPTQYF